This TCR beta chain was identified in a study of blood T cell repertoires in COVID-19. J was trimmed by 6 bases and V by 4 bases; bases with no gene match: 8. The V gene's germline CDR1 is KGHSH and CDR2 LQKENI. The CDR3 is made up of 14 amino acids. TCRdb keeps only in-frame clones here, not all; method: immunoSEQ multiplex PCR. Among about 270,000 clones listed, approximately 84% were seen once. This sequence was found in a human donor with COVID-19, enrolled during active disease. The donor label of this sample is uncertain. The sequencing sample was made of peripheral blood. V and J are TRBV18 and TRBJ1-1, with TRBD1 identical over 7 bases. Here the CDR3 reads CASSLEGAVAEAFF. The CDR3, as DNA: TGTGCCAGCTCACTTGAGGGGGCGGTGGCTGAAGCTTTCTTT.